This T cell receptor beta chain was obtained from a study of cytomegalovirus exposure and HLA in healthy donors. The study, taken as a whole, reports: A further, later analysis showed that HLA-associated TCR beta chains (compared with equally common others) were more clonally expanded. Evidence from a later analysis indicated that most CMV-associated TCR beta chains looked HLA-restricted. The listing of 160 or so TCR beta chains classed them as cytomegalovirus-associated. Presence/absence analysis assumed near-uniform sequencing depth across donors.

The sample holds a few counts of this clone. What it binds is unknown. With 60 Vbeta and 13 Jbeta primers, the PCR was carried out. Measured with immunoSEQ multiplex PCR; TCRdb has only the in-frame clones, and not every one. Of about 190,000 clones listed, 70% to 90% are singletons. Germline CDR1 reads SQVTM; CDR2 reads ANQGSEA. CDR3 size: 13 residues. Trimming left V 7 bases short and J 4 bases short, with 16 bases between. The receptor comes from a young woman in good health and CMV-seropositive. Sequenced input: PBMCs. The V and J genes are TRBV29-1 and TRBJ1-2, with D tentatively TRBD1 (5 bases). The CDR3 sequence is CSAPSTAFYGYTF. CDR3 nucleotides: TGCAGCGCGCCCTCGACAGCATTCTATGGCTACACCTTC.